These T cell receptor beta chains were read from a single sample in a study of early T cells in non-severe SARS-CoV-2 infection. TCRdb itself ran the 5' RACE reads through MiXCR, one entry per CDR3 protein. The sample gives about 29,000 distinct CDR3 sequences, more than 4% of which show up once; less than 7.5% is in the top ten. Sequencing was carried out using whole blood. The receptors derive from an adult who was a healthcare worker with PCR-confirmed SARS-CoV-2 infection or an uninfected control (not recorded which). Each CDR3 is given with its conserved first and last residue. Each record gives: V gene, clone size, D gene, J gene, CDR3 protein, CDR3 DNA. A D gene is named only where the DNA matches it firmly. Clone size is stated in some rows and not others, as once, few, many or a class when expanded.

>TRBV5-1|-|-|TRBJ2-3
CASSLWREGTDTQYF
TGCGCCAGCAGCTTATGGCGGGAAGGCACAGATACGCAGTATTTT
>TRBV11-3|many|TRBD2|TRBJ2-2
CASRGLTSGYTGELFF
TGTGCCAGCCGGGGCCTGACTAGCGGGTACACCGGGGAGCTGTTTTTT
>TRBV30|-|-|TRBJ1-1
CAWGNTGRNTEAFF
TGTGCCTGGGGAAATACAGGGAGGAACACTGAAGCTTTCTTT
>TRBV18|many|-|TRBJ2-3
CASSPSGGRDTQYF
TGTGCCAGCTCACCGAGTGGAGGTCGAGATACGCAGTATTTT
>TRBV27|many|TRBD1|TRBJ2-3
CASRDRGRDTQYF
TGTGCCAGCCGGGACAGGGGCAGAGATACGCAGTATTTT
>TRBV7-6|few|-|TRBJ2-7
CASSPDNTYEQYF
TGTGCCAGCAGCCCGGACAATACCTACGAGCAGTACTTC
>TRBV5-4|many|TRBD2|TRBJ2-4
CASSPSRTSGKNIQYF
TGTGCCAGCAGCCCAAGCAGGACTAGCGGCAAAAACATTCAGTACTTC
>TRBV14|many|TRBD2|TRBJ2-1
CASSQGVLAEGYNEQFF
TGTGCCAGCAGCCAAGGTGTCCTAGCGGAGGGATACAATGAGCAGTTCTTC
>TRBV30|few|TRBD1|TRBJ1-1
CACVPGQGIGTEAFF
TGTGCCTGCGTCCCGGGACAGGGAATAGGAACTGAAGCTTTCTTT
>TRBV5-5|once|-|TRBJ1-6
CASSLEIRGRSPLRF
TGTGCCAGCAGCTTGGAGATCAGGGGTCGGTCACCCCTCCGCTTT
>TRBV12-5|many|-|TRBJ2-2
CASGPVLSSGELFF
TGTGCTAGTGGGCCCGTTCTTTCGAGCGGGGAGCTGTTTTTT
>TRBV10-3|many|TRBD1|TRBJ1-2
CAISESRRQGYGYTF
TGTGCCATCAGTGAGTCGAGGAGACAGGGCTATGGCTACACCTTC
>TRBV4-2|many|TRBD2|TRBJ2-1
CASSQDSRGGYNEQFF
TGTGCCAGCAGCCAAGATTCCCGGGGGGGATACAATGAGCAGTTCTTC
>TRBV18|many|-|TRBJ2-5
CASSPQGTRETQYF
TGTGCCAGCTCACCACAAGGGACCAGAGAGACCCAGTACTTC
>TRBV5-1|-|-|TRBJ1-2
CASSRTDYYGYTF
TGCGCCAGCAGCCGGACAGACTACTATGGCTACACCTTC
>TRBV4-1|many|TRBD2|TRBJ2-2
CASSPFGGAEVPGELFF
TGCGCCAGCAGCCCCTTCGGGGGGGCCGAGGTCCCCGGGGAGCTGTTTTTT